This T cell receptor (beta chain) was documented in a study of blood T cell repertoires in COVID-19. The wider study: T cells, B-cell-depleted T cells, or PBMCs supplied cDNA or gDNA.

The method was immunoSEQ multiplex PCR; TCRdb's version includes in-frame clones alone and lacks a portion of them. The repertoire includes 250,000 to 350,000 clones, 87% of them detected once, and approximately 2% sits in the top ten. This CDR3 region has 14 residues. Germline V gene sequence: CDR1 MNHEY, CDR2 SVGEGT. Losses at the gene ends were 2 bases for V and 4 bases for J; bases not matched to a gene: 5. The sequenced sample consisted of peripheral blood. This TCR was sampled from a man in his late teens or twenties with active or convalescent COVID-19. The chain links TRBV6-2 or TRBV6-3 to TRBJ2-7; 7 nucleotides agree with TRBD2. The CDR3 DNA sequence: TGTGCCAGCAGTTACGAGGGAGGGCCGTACGAGCAGTACTTC. Translation: CASSYEGGPYEQYF.